This TCR beta chain was captured by sequencing in a study of blood T cell repertoires in COVID-19. Background on the study: Sources were T cells, B-cell-depleted T cells, or PBMCs; the material itself was cDNA or gDNA.

The assay was immunoSEQ multiplex PCR, and TCRdb's table has in-frame clones only and misses some. The sample lists approximately 170,000 clones, 65% to 80% occurring once. V was clipped by 5 bases and J by 0 bases; unmatched bases: 3. Per the germline V gene, CDR1 is SGHTA and CDR2 is FQGNSA. This CDR3 is built from 15 residues. The specimen was peripheral blood. The J gene is TRBJ2-2, the V gene TRBV7-2; 7 bases line up with TRBD2. The receptor comes from a woman between 45 and 65 years old with acute or convalescent COVID-19. The CDR3: CASSPAGSNTGELFF. The CDR3 DNA follows: TGTGCCAGCAGCCCAGCGGGGTCGAACACCGGGGAGCTGTTTTTT.